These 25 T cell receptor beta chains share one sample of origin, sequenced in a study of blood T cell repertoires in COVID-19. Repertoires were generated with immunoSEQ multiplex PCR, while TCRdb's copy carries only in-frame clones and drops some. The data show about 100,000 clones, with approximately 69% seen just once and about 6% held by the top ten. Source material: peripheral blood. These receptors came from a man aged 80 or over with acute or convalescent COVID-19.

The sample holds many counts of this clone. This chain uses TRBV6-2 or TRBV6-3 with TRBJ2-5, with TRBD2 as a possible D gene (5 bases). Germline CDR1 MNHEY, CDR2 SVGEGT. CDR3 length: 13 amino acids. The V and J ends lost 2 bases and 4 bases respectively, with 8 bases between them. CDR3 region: CASSYDGIETQYF. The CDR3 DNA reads TGTGCCAGCAGTTACGACGGGATAGAGACCCAGTACTTC.

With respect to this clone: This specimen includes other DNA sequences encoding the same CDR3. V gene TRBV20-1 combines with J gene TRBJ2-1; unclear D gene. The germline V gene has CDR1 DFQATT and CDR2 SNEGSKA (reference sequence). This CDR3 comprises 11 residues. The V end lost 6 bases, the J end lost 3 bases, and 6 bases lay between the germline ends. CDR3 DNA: TGCAGTGCCCTAATCTACAATGAGCAGTTCTTC. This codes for CSALIYNEQFF.

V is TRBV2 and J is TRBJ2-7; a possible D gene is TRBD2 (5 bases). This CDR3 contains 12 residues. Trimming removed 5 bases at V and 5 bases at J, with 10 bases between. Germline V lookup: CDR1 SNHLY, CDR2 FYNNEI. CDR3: CASSSGKDEQYF. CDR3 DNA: TGTGCCAGCAGTTCCGGGAAGGACGAGCAGTACTTC.

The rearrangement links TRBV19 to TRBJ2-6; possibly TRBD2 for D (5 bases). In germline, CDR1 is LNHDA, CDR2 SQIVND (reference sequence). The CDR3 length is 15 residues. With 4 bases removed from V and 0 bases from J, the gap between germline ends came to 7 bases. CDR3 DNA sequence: TGTGCCAGTAGTAGGGAGTTCTCTGGGGCCAACGTCCTGACTTTC. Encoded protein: CASSREFSGANVLTF.

In DNA form, the CDR3 reads TGTGCCAGCAGGACAGGGGTTGACCAAGAGACCCAGTACTTC. This codes for CASRTGVDQETQYF. The chain carries TRBV19 and TRBJ2-5; 9 bases align to TRBD1. Germline-derived CDR1 and CDR2 are LNHDA and SQIVND (reference sequence). With V trimmed by 9 bases and J by 0 bases, 5 bases remained unmatched. The CDR3 sequence is 14 residues long.

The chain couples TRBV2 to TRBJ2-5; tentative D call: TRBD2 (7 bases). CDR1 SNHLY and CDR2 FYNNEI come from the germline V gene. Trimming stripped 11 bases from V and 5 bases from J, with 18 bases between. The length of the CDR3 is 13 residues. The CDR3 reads CAARPWGGETQYF. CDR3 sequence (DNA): TGTGCCGCTAGACCATGGGGGGGCGAGACCCAGTACTTC.

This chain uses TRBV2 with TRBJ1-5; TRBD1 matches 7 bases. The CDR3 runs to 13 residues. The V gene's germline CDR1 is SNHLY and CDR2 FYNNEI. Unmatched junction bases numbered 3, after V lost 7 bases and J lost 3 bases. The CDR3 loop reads CASTGQFNQPQHF. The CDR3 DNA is TGTGCCAGCACGGGACAGTTCAATCAGCCCCAGCATTTT.

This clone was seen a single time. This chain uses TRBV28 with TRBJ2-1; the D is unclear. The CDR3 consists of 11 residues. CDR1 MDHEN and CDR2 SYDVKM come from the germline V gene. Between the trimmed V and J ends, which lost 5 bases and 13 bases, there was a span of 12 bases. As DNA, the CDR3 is TGTGCCAGCAGTGGCCTGGGTAGCCAGTTCTTC. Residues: CASSGLGSQFF.

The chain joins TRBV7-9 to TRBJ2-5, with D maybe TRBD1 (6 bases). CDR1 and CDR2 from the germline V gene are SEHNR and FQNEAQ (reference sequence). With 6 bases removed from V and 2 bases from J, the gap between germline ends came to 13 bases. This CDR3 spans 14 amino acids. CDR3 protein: CASRSDRPQETQYF. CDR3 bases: TGTGCCAGCAGGTCCGACAGGCCTCAAGAGACCCAGTACTTC.

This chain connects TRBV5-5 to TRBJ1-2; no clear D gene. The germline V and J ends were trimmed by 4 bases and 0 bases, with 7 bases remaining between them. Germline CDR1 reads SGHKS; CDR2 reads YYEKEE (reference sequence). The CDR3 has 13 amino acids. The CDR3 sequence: CASSRTANYGYTF. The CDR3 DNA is TGTGCCAGCAGCAGGACTGCTAACTATGGCTACACCTTC.

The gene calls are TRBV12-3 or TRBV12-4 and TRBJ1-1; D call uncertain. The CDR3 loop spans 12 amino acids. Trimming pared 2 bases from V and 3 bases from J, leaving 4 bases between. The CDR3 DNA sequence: TGTGCCAGCAGTTTACAATACACTGAAGCTTTCTTT. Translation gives CASSLQYTEAFF.

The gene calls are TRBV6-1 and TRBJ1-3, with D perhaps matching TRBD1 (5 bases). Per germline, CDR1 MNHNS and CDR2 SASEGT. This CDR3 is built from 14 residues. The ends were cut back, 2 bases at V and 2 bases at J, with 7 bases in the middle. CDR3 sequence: CASSERGAGNTIYF. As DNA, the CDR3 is TGTGCCAGCAGTGAACGGGGGGCTGGAAACACCATATATTTT.

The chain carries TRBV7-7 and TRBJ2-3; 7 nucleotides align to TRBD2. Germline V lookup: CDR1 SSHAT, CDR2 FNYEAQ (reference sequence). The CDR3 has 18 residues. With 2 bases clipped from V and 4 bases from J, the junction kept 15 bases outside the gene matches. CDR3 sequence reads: CASSLLSFGRESADTQYF. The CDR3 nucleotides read TGTGCCAGCAGCTTATTATCTTTCGGGCGGGAGTCAGCAGATACGCAGTATTTT.

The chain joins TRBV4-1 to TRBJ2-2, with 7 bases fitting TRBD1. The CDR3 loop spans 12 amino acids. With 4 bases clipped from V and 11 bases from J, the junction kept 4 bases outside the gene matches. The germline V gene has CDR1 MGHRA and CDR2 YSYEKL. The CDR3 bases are TGCGCCAGCAGCCCCGGGACAGCTGAGCTGTTTTTT. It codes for CASSPGTAELFF.

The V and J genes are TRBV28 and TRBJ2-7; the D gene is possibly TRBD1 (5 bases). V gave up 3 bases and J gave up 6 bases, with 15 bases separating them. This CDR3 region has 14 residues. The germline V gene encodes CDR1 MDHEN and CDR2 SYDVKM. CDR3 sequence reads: CASSFATGFGEQYF. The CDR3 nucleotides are TGTGCCAGCAGTTTTGCTACAGGTTTCGGCGAGCAGTACTTC. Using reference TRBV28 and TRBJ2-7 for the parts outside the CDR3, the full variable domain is DVKVTQSSRYLVKRTGEKVFLECVQDMDHENMFWYRQDPGLGLRLIYFSYDVKMKEKGDIPEGYSVSREKKERFSLILESASTNQTSMYLCASSFATGFGEQYFGPGTRLTVT.

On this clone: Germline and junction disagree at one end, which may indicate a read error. This CDR3 reads CSIKTSGTYEQYF. CDR3 DNA sequence: TGTTCCATTAAGACTAGCGGGACATACGAGCAGTACTTC. The chain employs TRBV10-3 and TRBJ2-7, with 11 positions matching TRBD2. CDR3 length: 13 amino acids. Germline V lookup: CDR1 ENHRY, CDR2 SYGVKD.

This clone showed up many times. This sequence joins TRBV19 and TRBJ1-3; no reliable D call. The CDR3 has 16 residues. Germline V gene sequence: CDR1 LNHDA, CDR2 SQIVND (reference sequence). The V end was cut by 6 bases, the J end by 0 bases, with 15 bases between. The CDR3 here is CASSPLLGYSGNTIYF. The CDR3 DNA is TGTGCCAGTAGCCCCCTCCTCGGGTACTCTGGAAACACCATATATTTT.

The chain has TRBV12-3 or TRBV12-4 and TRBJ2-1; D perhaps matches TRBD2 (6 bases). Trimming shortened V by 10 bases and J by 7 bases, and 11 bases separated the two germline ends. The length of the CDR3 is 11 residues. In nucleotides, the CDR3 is TGTGCCACCAGGGCGGGGAATGAGCAGTTCTTC. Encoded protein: CATRAGNEQFF.

Written as DNA, the CDR3 is TGTGCCAGCAGCCAAGAGGGGAGACGTGGGGCCTACGAGCAGTACTTC. Its translation is CASSQEGRRGAYEQYF. The chain is built from TRBV3-1 (or the pseudogene TRBV3-2) and TRBJ2-7; tentative D call: TRBD2 (5 bases). The CDR3 covers 16 residues. Per the germline V gene, CDR1 is LGHDT and CDR2 is YNNKEL (reference sequence). V lost 0 bases and J lost 2, with 14 bases in between.

The CDR3 here is CASSLTRENTIYF. As DNA, the CDR3 is TGTGCCAGCAGCTTAACGAGGGAGAACACCATATATTTT. The chain combines TRBV7-9 with TRBJ1-3; D not certain. Trimming stripped 2 bases from V and 7 bases from J, with 9 bases between. CDR3 length equals 13 residues. Germline V lookup: CDR1 SEHNR, CDR2 FQNEAQ (reference sequence). Drawing the rest from reference TRBV7-9 and TRBJ1-3, the complete variable domain is DTGVSQNPRHKITKRGQNVTFRCDPISEHNRLYWYRQTLGQGPEFLTYFQNEAQLEKSRLLSDRFSAERPKGSFSTLEIQRTEQGDSAMYLCASSLTRENTIYFGEGSWLTVV.

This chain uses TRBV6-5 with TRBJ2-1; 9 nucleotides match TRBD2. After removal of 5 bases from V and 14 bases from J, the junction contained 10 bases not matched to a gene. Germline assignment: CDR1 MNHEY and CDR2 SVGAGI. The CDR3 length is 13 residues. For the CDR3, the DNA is TGTGCCAGCAGTATCTATAGCGGGAGTGTGAAGTTCTTC. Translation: CASSIYSGSVKFF.

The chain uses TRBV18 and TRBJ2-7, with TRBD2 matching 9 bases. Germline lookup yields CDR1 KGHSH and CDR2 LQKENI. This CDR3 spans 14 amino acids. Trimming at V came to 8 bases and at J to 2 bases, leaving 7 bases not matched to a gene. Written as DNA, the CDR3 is TGTGCCAGCGAGCGGGAGGCGGGAACCTACGAGCAGTACTTC. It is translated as CASEREAGTYEQYF. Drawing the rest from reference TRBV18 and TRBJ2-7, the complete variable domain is NAGVMQNPRHLVRRRGQEARLRCSPMKGHSHVYWYRQLPEEGLKFMVYLQKENIIDESGMPKERFSAEFPKEGPSILRIQQVVRGDSAAYFCASEREAGTYEQYFGPGTRLTVT.

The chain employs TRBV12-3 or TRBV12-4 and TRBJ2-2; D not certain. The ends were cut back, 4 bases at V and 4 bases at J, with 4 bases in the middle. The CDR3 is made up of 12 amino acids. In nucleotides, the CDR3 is TGTGCCAGCAGTTCCGGCACCGGGGAGCTGTTTTTT. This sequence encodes CASSSGTGELFF.

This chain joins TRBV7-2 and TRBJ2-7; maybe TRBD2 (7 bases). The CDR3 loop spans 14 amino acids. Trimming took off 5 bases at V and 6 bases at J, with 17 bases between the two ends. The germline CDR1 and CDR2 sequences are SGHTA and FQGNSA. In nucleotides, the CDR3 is TGTGCCAGCAGCCCTAGGGGGGGAGCTCTCGAGCAGTACTTC. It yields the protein CASSPRGGALEQYF.

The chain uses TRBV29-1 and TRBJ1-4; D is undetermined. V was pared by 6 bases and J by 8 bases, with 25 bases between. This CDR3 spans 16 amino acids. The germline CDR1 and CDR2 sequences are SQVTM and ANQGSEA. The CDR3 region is CSVLSREPQTGEKLFF. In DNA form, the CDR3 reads TGCAGCGTCCTCTCGCGGGAACCCCAGACTGGGGAAAAACTGTTTTTT.